This T cell receptor (beta chain) originates from a study of PD-L1 blockade in urothelial cancer. Study-wide results and caveats: Improved survival was predicted by pretreatment blood TCR clonality below the median. Greater 3-week expansion of tumor-associated blood clones was recorded for durable-benefit patients.

The time point was: pretreatment peripheral blood. Spike-ins of synthetic TCR analog templates went into each PCR. Sequenced by immunoSEQ multiplex PCR; TCRdb stores in-frame clones only, minus some. The data hold 40,000 to 55,000 clones, with around 83% observed a single time. This CDR3 is built from 15 residues. V gave up 7 bases and J gave up 7 bases; unmatched junction bases: 7. Per the germline V gene, CDR1 is LNHDA and CDR2 is SQIVND (reference sequence). Note on this clone: Its specificity is unknown.

This TCR derives from a man between 60 and 70 years old with urothelial cancer. The chain is built from TRBV19 and TRBJ1-4; 12 bases match TRBD1. Here the sequenced sample was PBMCs, taken around atezolizumab (anti-PD-L1) treatment. CDR3 nucleotides: TGTGCCAGTACCAAAGGGACAGGGGGCGGTGAAAAACTGTTTTTT. Amino acid sequence: CASTKGTGGGEKLFF.